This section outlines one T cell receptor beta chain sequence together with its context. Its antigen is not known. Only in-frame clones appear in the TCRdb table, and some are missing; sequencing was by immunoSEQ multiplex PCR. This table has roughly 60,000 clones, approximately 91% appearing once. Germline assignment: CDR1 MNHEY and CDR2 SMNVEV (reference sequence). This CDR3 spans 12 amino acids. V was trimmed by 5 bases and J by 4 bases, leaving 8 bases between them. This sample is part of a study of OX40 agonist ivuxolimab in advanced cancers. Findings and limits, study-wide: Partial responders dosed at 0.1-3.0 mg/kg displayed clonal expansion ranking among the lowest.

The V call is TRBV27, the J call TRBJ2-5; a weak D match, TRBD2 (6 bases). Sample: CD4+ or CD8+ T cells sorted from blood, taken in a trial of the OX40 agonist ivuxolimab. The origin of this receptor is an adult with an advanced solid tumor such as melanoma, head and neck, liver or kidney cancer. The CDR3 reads CASSPEGETQYF. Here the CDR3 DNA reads TGTGCCAGCAGTCCGGAGGGAGAGACCCAGTACTTC.